Listed below are T cell receptor beta chains from one sample, sequenced in a study of Graves' ophthalmopathy and Graves' hyperthyroidism. TCRdb reprocessed the multiplex PCR reads with MiXCR, giving one entry per CDR3 protein. The sample consists of tens of thousands of distinct CDR3 sequences, less than 65% of them appearing once. The sample comprised peripheral blood. The receptors here all came from an adult woman with Graves' ophthalmopathy. CDR3s leave out the opening cysteine and the closing phenylalanine or tryptophan.

TRBV9,TRBJ1-2,ASSVGGGPYGYT
TRBV20-1,TRBJ2-3,SARPWRGGRTDTQY
TRBV9,TRBJ2-1,ASSDHNSARSNEQF
TRBV7-2,TRBJ2-7,ASSLSRTSDSYEQY
TRBV6-1,TRBJ1-1,ASKEHPLNTEAF
TRBV20-1,TRBJ2-1,SAGTEGRHTGELF
TRBV4-3,TRBJ1-3,ASSQDRAGSGNTIY
TRBV12-3/TRBV12-4,TRBJ2-7,ASSLVTGQLY
TRBV19,TRBJ1-2,ASSPTGGGYGYT
TRBV7-2,TRBJ1-3,ASSLAWESGNTIY
TRBV7-2,TRBJ2-1,ASSLVGTSSYNEQF
TRBV3-1,TRBJ2-1,ASSQGRSYNEQF
TRBV29-1,TRBJ2-7,SHARDSSYEQY
TRBV20-1,TRBJ1-5,SARDWGWQPQH
TRBV7-2,TRBJ1-1,ASGFGQVEAS
TRBV2,TRBJ2-5,ASSVLGTGGETQY
TRBV10-3,TRBJ2-3,AIGGQGSGTDTQY
TRBV9,TRBJ2-7,ASSVSSQGTGDEQY
TRBV20-1,TRBJ2-2,SARGELF
TRBV2,TRBJ2-3,ASVQGGTDTQY
TRBV4-3,TRBJ2-5,ASSQEKGGRQQETQY
TRBV12-3/TRBV12-4,TRBJ2-3,ASSTTGEDTQY
TRBV7-2,TRBJ2-2,ASSSPGQGLLGELF
TRBV28,TRBJ1-6,ASSPPKRANSPLH
TRBV4-1,TRBJ1-5,ASSFRDRDGGGQPQH